Included here is one T cell receptor (beta chain) sequence, with context. From germline, CDR1 is SGHTA and CDR2 FQGNSA. The CDR3 is 19 amino acids. With V trimmed by 1 base and J by 3 bases, 14 bases remained unmatched. Profiled with immunoSEQ multiplex PCR; TCRdb holds only in-frame clones, not every one. The sample lists 95,000 to 150,000 clones, approximately 90% occurring once. This specimen comes from a study of OX40 agonist ivuxolimab in advanced cancers. Turning to the study itself: Enrollees could have had prior anti-PD-1, anti-PD-L1 or anti-CTLA-4 therapy, which 30% to 50% had received.

V gene TRBV7-2 combines with J gene TRBJ1-5; 8 positions match TRBD1. The specimen was CD4+ or CD8+ T cells sorted from blood, collected in a trial of the OX40 agonist ivuxolimab. The TCR originated in an adult with an advanced solid tumor such as melanoma, head and neck, liver or kidney cancer. CDR3 DNA sequence: TGTGCCAGCAGCTTAGGGCCTATGGAGACAGGGGTAAACAATCAGCCCCAGCATTTT. It translates to CASSLGPMETGVNNQPQHF.